This T cell receptor beta chain was identified during a study of blood T cell repertoires in COVID-19. Turning to the study itself: In each case, the material was cDNA or gDNA derived from T cells, B-cell-depleted T cells, or PBMCs.

Clones were read by immunoSEQ multiplex PCR, and TCRdb kept only the in-frame ones, dropping some. This table has about 110,000 clones, around four fifths appearing once. The specimen sequenced was peripheral blood. This receptor was obtained from an older woman with acute or convalescent COVID-19.

CDR3 in amino acids: CASSQGTDYGYTF. Here the CDR3 DNA reads TGTGCCAGCAGCCAAGGGACAGACTATGGCTACACCTTC. This chain links TRBV3-1 (or the pseudogene TRBV3-2) with TRBJ1-2; a weak D match, TRBD1 (6 bases). The germline V gene has CDR1 LGHDT and CDR2 YNNKEL (reference sequence). V lost 1 base and J 3 bases, leaving 6 bases between the germline ends. This CDR3 is built from 13 residues.